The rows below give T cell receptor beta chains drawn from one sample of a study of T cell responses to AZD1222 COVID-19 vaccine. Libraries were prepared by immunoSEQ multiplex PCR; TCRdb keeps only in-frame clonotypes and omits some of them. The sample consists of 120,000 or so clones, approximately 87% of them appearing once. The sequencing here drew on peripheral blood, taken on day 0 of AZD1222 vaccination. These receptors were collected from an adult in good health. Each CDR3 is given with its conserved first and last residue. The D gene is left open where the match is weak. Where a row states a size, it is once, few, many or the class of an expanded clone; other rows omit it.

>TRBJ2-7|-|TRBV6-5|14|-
TGTGCCAGCAGCACGACCGGCCGTTCTGGAGAGCAGTACTTC
CASSTTGRSGEQYF
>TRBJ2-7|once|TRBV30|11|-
TGTGCCTGCCGGGACACTCACGAGCAGTACTTC
CACRDTHEQYF
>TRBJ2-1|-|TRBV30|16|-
TGTGCCTGGAGTAAACCGGGATTCTCAAGATACAATGAGCAGTTCTTC
CAWSKPGFSRYNEQFF
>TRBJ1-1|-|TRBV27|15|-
TGTGCCAGCAGGCCGATGGGCCAGTCGGGCTCTGAAGCTTTCTTT
CASRPMGQSGSEAFF
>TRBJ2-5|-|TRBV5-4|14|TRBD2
TGTGCCAGCAGCTTCGCTAGCGGGAGTGAGACCCAGTACTTC
CASSFASGSETQYF
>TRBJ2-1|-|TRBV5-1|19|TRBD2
TGCGCCAGCACCCACAGGGGAACTTTTCTAGCGGGAGGAGAGAATGAGCAGTTCTTC
CASTHRGTFLAGGENEQFF
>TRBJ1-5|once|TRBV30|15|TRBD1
TGTGCCTGGAGTAGGACAGGGGAGGGGAATCAGCCCCAGCATTTT
CAWSRTGEGNQPQHF
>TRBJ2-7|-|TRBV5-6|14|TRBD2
TGTGCCAGCAGCTTCGGCGGGAGGTCCTACGAGCAGTACTTC
CASSFGGRSYEQYF
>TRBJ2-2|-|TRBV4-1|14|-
TGCGCCAGCAGCCAACAGGGTTACACCGGGGAGCTGTTTTTT
CASSQQGYTGELFF
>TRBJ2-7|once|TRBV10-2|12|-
TGCGCCAGCAGTCCGGGAGTCAACGAGCAGTACTTC
CASSPGVNEQYF
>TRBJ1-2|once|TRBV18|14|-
TGTGCCAGCTCACCAGAACAGTGGGGCTATGGCTACACCTTC
CASSPEQWGYGYTF
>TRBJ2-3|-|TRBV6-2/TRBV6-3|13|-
TGTGCCAGCAGCGTCGATGGACCAGATACGCAGTATTTT
CASSVDGPDTQYF
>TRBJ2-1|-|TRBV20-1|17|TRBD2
TGCAGTGCTAGTTCTAGCGGGCGGGCCTTTTCCTACAATGAGCAGTTCTTC
CSASSSGRAFSYNEQFF
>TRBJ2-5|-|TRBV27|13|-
TGTGCCAGCAGTTCCGGGGGCCAAGAGACCCAGTACTTC
CASSSGGQETQYF
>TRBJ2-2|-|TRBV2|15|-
TGTGCCAGCAGTGATTTTGGCAGGGACACCGGGGAGCTGTTTTTT
CASSDFGRDTGELFF
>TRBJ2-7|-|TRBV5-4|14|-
TGTGCCAGCAGCCTGTGGACAGCCGTCCGGGAGCAGTACTTC
CASSLWTAVREQYF
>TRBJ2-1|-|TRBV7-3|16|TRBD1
TGTGCCAGCAGCCAACAGGGACAGGGATATTACAATGAGCAGTTCTTC
CASSQQGQGYYNEQFF
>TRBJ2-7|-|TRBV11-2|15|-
TGTGCCAGCAGCCGGCGCCGGGGTTCATCCTACGAGCAGTACTTC
CASSRRRGSSYEQYF
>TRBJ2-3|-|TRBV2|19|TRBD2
TGTGCCAGCAGTGACCGCACCCGTAGACTAGCGGGGGCCCCTTGGGGGCAGTATTTT
CASSDRTRRLAGAPWGQYF
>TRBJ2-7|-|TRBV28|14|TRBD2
TGTGCCAGCAGAACTAGCGCCAGCTCCTACGAGCAGTACTTC
CASRTSASSYEQYF
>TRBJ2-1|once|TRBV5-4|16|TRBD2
TGTGCCAGCAGCTCCATTACTAGCGGAGTCCAGGATGAGCAGTTCTTC
CASSSITSGVQDEQFF
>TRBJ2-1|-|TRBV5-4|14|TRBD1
TGTGCCAGCAGCTTACAGGGGTCCTACAATGAGCAGTTCTTC
CASSLQGSYNEQFF
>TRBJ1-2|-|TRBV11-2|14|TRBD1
TGTGCCAGCAGCTTCCTCGGGACAGTCTATGGCTACACCTTC
CASSFLGTVYGYTF
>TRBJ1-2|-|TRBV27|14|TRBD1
TGTGCCAGCAGGGAACAGGGGGCTGGAGATGGCTACACCTTC
CASREQGAGDGYTF
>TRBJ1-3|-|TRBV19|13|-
TGTGCCAGTAGCCCCCGGGACTCCCTCACCATATATTTT
CASSPRDSLTIYF
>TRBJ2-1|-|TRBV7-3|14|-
TGTGCCAGCAGCTTACGCGGGACAGTCAATGAGCAGTTCTTC
CASSLRGTVNEQFF
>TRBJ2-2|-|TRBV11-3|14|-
TGTGCCAGCAGCAGTGTACTGAACACCGGGGAGCTGTTTTTT
CASSSVLNTGELFF
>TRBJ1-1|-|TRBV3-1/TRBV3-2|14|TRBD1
TGTGCCAGCAGTCGACAGGGGGCGGACACTGAAGCTTTCTTT
CASSRQGADTEAFF
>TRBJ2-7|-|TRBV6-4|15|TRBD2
TGTGCCAGCAGTGAACTAGCGGGGGGTTTAGGCGAGCAGTACTTC
CASSELAGGLGEQYF
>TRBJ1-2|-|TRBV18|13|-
TGTGCCAGCTCACCCCGGGACGCGGCAGGCTACACCTTC
CASSPRDAAGYTF
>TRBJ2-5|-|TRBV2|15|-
TGTGCCAGCAGCCGGGACGGAACCCTCCAAGAGACCCAGTACTTC
CASSRDGTLQETQYF
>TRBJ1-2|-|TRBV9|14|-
TGTGCCAGCAGCGTAGATCCCCAGGGTTATGGCTACACCTTC
CASSVDPQGYGYTF
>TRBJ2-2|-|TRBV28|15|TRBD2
TGTGCCAGCAGTTTGGGCGGGGGGAACACCGGGGAGCTGTTTTTT
CASSLGGGNTGELFF
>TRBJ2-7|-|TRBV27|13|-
TGTGCCAGCAGGCCAGGGAGCTCCTACGAGCAGTACTTC
CASRPGSSYEQYF
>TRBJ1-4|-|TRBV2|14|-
TGTGCCAGCAGTCCACCGGGACACTATGAAAAACTGTTTTTT
CASSPPGHYEKLFF
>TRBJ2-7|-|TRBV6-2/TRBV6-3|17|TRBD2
TGTGCCAGCAGTTTCCTACTGTGGAGCGGGAGAAACAACGAGCAGTACTTC
CASSFLLWSGRNNEQYF
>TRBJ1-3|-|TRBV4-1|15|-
TGCGCCAGCAGCCAATCTTGGGGGGTAGGGTACACCATATATTTT
CASSQSWGVGYTIYF
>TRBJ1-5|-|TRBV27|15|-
TGTGCCAGCAGTTTAGGGGCAGGGGCTCGCCAGCCCCAGCATTTT
CASSLGAGARQPQHF
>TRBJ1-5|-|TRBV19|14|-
TGTGCCAGTAGAACTCAGGGAATCAATCAGCCCCAGCATTTT
CASRTQGINQPQHF
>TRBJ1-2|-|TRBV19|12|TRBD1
TGTGCCAGTAGTATCCAGGGGGCCGGCTACACCTTC
CASSIQGAGYTF
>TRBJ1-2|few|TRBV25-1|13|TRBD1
TGTGCCAGCAGGGTTACAGGGGCCGGTGGCTACACCTTC
CASRVTGAGGYTF
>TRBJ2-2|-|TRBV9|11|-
TGTGCCAGCAGCGTGGACGGGGAGCTGTTTTTT
CASSVDGELFF
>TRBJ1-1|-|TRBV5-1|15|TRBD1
TGCGCCAGCAGCTCGGAGGTGACAGGGCTCTCTGAAGCTTTCTTT
CASSSEVTGLSEAFF
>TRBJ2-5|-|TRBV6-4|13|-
TGTGCCAGCAGTGTGTCTAAGGGGGAGACCCAGTACTTC
CASSVSKGETQYF
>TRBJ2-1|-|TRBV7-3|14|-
TGTGCCAGCAGCTTAGGCGGGGCCGGTAATGAGCAGTTCTTC
CASSLGGAGNEQFF
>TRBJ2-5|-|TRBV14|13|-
TGTGCCAGCAGCCAAGATTACGCAGGGGCCCAGTACTTC
CASSQDYAGAQYF
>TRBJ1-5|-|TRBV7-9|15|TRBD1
TGTGCCAGCAGCACCGACAGGGTTCGAGATCAGCCCCAGCATTTT
CASSTDRVRDQPQHF
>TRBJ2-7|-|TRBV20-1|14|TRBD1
TGCAGTGCTAGTCGCACAGGGGGCGACTACGAGCAGTACTTC
CSASRTGGDYEQYF
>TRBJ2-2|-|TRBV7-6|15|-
TGTGCCAGCAGTCCGAGGGTTACGAACACCGGGGAGCTGTTTTTT
CASSPRVTNTGELFF
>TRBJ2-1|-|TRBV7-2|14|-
TGTGCCAGCAGCTCAGGGGTTACGGCCAATGAGCAGTTCTTC
CASSSGVTANEQFF